This entry features one T cell receptor beta chain sequence. At one end, the junction sequence differs from germline, possibly due to a read error. The same CDR3 can be traced to other DNA sequences in this sample. Clones were read by immunoSEQ multiplex PCR, and TCRdb kept only the in-frame ones, dropping some. The data show millions of clones, about 95% seen once. Germline V lookup: CDR1 SGHTA, CDR2 FQGNSA. The CDR3 has 13 amino acids. These data belong to a study of shared clonotypes between healthy human individuals. Every one of the donors was a Caucasian adult that lived in Nashville, Tennessee. Negatively enriched CD4+ T cells were divided by CD45RA into naive and memory.

The sequence was collected from a man younger than 30 in good health. The sequenced sample was naive CD4+ T cells sorted from blood. Subset of the sample: CD45RA+ positively selected. This sequence joins TRBV7-2 and TRBJ2-5; 10 bases line up with TRBD2. CDR3 amino acids: CASRLAGGETQYF. The DNA for the CDR3 is TGTGCCAGCAGATTAGCGGGGGGTGAGACCCAGTACTTC.